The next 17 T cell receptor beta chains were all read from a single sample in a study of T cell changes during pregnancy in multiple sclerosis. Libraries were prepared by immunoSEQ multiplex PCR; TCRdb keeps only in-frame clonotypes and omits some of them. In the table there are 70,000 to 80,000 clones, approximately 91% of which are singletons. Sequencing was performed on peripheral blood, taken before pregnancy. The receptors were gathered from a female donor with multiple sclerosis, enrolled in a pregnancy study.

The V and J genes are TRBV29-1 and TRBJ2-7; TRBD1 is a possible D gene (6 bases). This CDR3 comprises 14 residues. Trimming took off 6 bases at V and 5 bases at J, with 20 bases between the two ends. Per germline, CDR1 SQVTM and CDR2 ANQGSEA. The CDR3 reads CSVVIGTFKDEQYF. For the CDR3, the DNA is TGCAGCGTCGTGATAGGGACATTTAAGGACGAGCAGTACTTC.

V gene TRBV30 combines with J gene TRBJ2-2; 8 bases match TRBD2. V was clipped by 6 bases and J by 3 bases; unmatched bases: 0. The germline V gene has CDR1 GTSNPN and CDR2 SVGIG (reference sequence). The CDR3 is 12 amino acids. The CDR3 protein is CACGGDTGELFF. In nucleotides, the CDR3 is TGTGCCTGCGGGGGGGACACCGGGGAGCTGTTTTTT.

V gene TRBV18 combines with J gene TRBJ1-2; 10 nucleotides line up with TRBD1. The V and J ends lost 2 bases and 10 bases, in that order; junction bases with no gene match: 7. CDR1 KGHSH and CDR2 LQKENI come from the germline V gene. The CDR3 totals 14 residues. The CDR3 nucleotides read TGTGCCAGCTCACCAGGACAGGGGGAACCTGTCTACACCTTC. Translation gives CASSPGQGEPVYTF.

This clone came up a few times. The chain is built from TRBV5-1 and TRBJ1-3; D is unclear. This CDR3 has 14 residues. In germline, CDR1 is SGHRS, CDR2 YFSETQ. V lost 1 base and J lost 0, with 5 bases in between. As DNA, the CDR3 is TGCGCCAGCAGCTTGACAGACTCTGGAAACACCATATATTTT. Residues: CASSLTDSGNTIYF.

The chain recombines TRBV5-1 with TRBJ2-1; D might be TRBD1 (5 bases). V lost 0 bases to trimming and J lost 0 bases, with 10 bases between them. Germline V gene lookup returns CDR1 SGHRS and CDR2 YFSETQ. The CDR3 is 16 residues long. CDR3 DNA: TGCGCCAGCAGCTTGGGCTGGGGCGGCTCCTACAATGAGCAGTTCTTC. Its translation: CASSLGWGGSYNEQFF. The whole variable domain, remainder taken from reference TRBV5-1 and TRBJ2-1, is KAGVTQTPRYLIKTRGQQVTLSCSPISGHRSVSWYQQTPGQGLQFLFEYFSETQRNKGNFPGRFSGRQFSNSRSEMNVSTLELGDSALYLCASSLGWGGSYNEQFFGPGTRLTVL.

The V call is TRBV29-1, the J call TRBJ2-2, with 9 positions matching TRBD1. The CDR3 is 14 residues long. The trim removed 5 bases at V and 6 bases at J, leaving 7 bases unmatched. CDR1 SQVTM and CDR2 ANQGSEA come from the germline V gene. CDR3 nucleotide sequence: TGCAGCGTTTCGGGGACAGGGCCGGCCGGGGAGCTGTTTTTT. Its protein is CSVSGTGPAGELFF.

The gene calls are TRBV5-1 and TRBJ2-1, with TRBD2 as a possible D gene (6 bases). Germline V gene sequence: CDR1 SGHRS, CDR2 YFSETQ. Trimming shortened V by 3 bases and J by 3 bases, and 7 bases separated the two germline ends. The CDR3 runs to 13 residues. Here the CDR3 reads CASSSGLYNEQFF. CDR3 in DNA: TGCGCCAGCAGCTCGGGACTCTACAATGAGCAGTTCTTC.

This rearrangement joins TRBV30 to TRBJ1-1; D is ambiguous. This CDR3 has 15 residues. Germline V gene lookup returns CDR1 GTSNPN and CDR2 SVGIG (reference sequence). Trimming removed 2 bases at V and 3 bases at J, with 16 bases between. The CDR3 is CAWSYSYGEDTEAFF. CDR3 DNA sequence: TGTGCCTGGAGTTACTCCTACGGGGAGGACACTGAAGCTTTCTTT. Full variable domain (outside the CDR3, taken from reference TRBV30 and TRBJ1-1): SQTIHQWPATLVQPVGSPLSLECTVEGTSNPNLYWYRQAAGRGLQLLFYSVGIGQISSEVPQNLSASRPQDRQFILSSKKLLLSDSGFYLCAWSYSYGEDTEAFFGQGTRLTVV.

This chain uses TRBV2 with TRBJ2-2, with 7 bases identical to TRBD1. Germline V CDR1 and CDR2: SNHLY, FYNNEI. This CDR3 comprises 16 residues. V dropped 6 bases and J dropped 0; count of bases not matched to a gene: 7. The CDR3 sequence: CASRRRTGANTGELFF. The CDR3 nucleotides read TGTGCCAGCAGGAGGAGGACAGGAGCGAACACCGGGGAGCTGTTTTTT.

This CDR3 is CASRLTQAQDGYTF. The CDR3 DNA reads TGTGCCAGCAGGCTAACCCAGGCGCAGGATGGCTACACCTTC. This chain links TRBV7-2 with TRBJ1-2; D ambiguous. The CDR3 sequence is 14 residues long. Germline CDR1 is SGHTA and CDR2 is FQGNSA. Trimming removed 6 bases at V and 6 bases at J, with 17 bases between.

CDR3 protein: CAWSVRVTNEQFF. CDR3 DNA: TGTGCCTGGAGTGTGCGGGTGACGAATGAGCAGTTCTTC. The V and J genes are TRBV30 and TRBJ2-1, with a weak D call TRBD2 (5 bases). Between the trimmed V and J ends, which lost 0 bases and 7 bases, there was a span of 10 bases. The CDR3 has 13 amino acids. Germline CDR1 reads GTSNPN; CDR2 reads SVGIG (reference sequence). The whole variable domain, filled in from reference TRBV30 and TRBJ2-1, reads SQTIHQWPATLVQPVGSPLSLECTVEGTSNPNLYWYRQAAGRGLQLLFYSVGIGQISSEVPQNLSASRPQDRQFILSSKKLLLSDSGFYLCAWSVRVTNEQFFGPGTRLTVL.

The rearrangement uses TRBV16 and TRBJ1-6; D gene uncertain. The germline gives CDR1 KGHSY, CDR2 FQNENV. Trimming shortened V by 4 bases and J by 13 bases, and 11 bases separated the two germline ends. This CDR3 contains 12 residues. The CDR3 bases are TGTGCCAGCAGCCTAGACATTTGGCCCCTCCACTTT. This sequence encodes CASSLDIWPLHF.

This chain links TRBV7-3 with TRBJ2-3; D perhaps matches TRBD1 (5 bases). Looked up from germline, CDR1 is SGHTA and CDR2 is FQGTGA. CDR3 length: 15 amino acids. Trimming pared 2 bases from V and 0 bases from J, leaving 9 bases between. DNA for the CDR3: TGTGCCAGCAGCTTAGGGGCCACTAGCACAGATACGCAGTATTTT. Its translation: CASSLGATSTDTQYF.

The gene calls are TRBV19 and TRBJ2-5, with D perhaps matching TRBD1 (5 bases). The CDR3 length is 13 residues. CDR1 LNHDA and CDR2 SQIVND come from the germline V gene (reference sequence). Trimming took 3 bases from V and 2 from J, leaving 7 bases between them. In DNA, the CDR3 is TGTGCCAGTAGTATGACAGAACAAGAGACCCAGTACTTC. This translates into CASSMTEQETQYF.

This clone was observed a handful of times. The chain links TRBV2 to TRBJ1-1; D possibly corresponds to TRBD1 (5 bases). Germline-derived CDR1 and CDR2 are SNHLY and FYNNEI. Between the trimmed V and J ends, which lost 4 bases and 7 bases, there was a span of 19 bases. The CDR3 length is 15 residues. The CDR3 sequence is CASSAMAGVGGEAFF. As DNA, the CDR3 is TGTGCCAGCAGTGCGATGGCCGGGGTCGGGGGTGAAGCTTTCTTT.

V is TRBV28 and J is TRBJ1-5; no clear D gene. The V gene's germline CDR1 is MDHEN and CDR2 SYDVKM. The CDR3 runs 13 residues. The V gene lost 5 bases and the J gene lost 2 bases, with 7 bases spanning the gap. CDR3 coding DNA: TGTGCCAGCAGTCCACCGGGCAATCAGCCCCAGCATTTT. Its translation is CASSPPGNQPQHF.

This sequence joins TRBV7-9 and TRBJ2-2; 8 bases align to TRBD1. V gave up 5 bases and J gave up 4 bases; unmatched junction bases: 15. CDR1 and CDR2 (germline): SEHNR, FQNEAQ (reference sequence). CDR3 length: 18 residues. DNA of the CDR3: TGTGCCAGCAGCCCCCTCGGATACGGACAGGGCGGCACCGGGGAGCTGTTTTTT. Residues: CASSPLGYGQGGTGELFF.